This T cell receptor beta chain was profiled in a study of identifying expanded T cells in peripheral blood (dated by TCRdb to between 2018 and 2020). About the study as a whole: Technical replicates were generated by sequencing separate aliquots of the same genomic DNA pool, with four replicates compared pairwise.

No immune events, such as infections, were documented for the healthy donors during the collection period. Healthy-donor blood repertoires served as a training cohort to calibrate time-dependent variance in a beta-binomial model of T-cell clone differential abundance. The training cohort was composed of some ten healthy donors, 3 female and 7 male. Donor ages ranged from 29 to 64 years, with an average of about 40 years. Whole blood, obtained from a commercial supplier, was collected from each healthy donor at three time points spaced approximately 13 days apart. For immunosequencing, genomic DNA was extracted from whole blood that had not been sorted. The immunoSEQ Assay, which uses bias-controlled multiplex PCR amplification of genomic DNA, was used to profile TCRbeta CDR3 regions. As for the original processing: To quantify the absolute abundance of each unique TCRbeta CDR3 region, the sequences were collapsed and filtered. Two models were used to test differential abundance: a binomial model (Fisher-equivalent) and a beta-binomial model that adds time-dependent variance fitted from healthy donors. Clones with fewer than 5 combined templates were excluded, and clones with Benjamini-Hochberg FDR below 0.01 were called differentially abundant. Beta-binomial variance was modeled as a function of total template count across the two samples using the form v = (b*log(k)+a)^2. In TCRdb, the immuneACCESS table is reduced to in-frame sequences with V and J assigned. These tables do not hold every clone; where another copy was compared, an unresolved V gene accounts for under half, and the others remain unexplained. The V and J calls and the clone size are those of that table, but D and trimming were determined from the DNA. Counted in this sample were about 100,000 clones; around nine tenths of them appeared once. The ten largest clones capture about 5.5% of the sample.

Comments on this clone: There is no known antigen for this receptor. Within one base of it there is no much larger clone, and no base qualities were kept.

V drops 2 bases and J drops 1 base, leaving 5 bases in between. The CDR3 covers 13 residues, taking in both the cysteine and the phenylalanine. Solely the CDR3 DNA is kept, with 39 bases framed from the first base. The germline V gene (reference sequence) supplies CDR1 SGHAT and CDR2 FQDESV. The research as a whole found: The authors expected biological variance in healthy repertoires might increase further over much longer intervals such as months to years. Across all healthy-donor time intervals, the beta-binomial model significantly lowered both the number of clones called differentially abundant and the false-positive rate. Variance in clone template counts between approximately two-week samples significantly increased with total template count across all healthy donors. The binomial model flagged around 1.2 differentially abundant clones between technical replicates, compared with roughly 17 over around two weeks and 18 to 20 over four weeks.

The clonotype originates from a person aged 18 to 70 in good health. The chain was built from TRBV11-1 and TRBJ1-1; the D segment cannot be called with confidence. The sequenced sample was blood. CDR3 sequence: CASSLPENTEAFF. At the DNA level, the sequence is TGTGCCAGCAGCTTACCGGAGAACACTGAAGCTTTCTTT.